This T cell receptor beta chain was observed in a study of control samples from healthy donors and cancer patients. Profiling relied on immunoSEQ multiplex PCR, and the TCRdb table lists in-frame clones only, not all of them. The sample holds under 85,000 clones, approximately 80% seen once. The sequencing sample was made of PBMCs. This TCR came from a man in his 60s with head and neck cancer.

CDR3 protein: CASSTRDRLGYTF. CDR3 DNA sequence: TGTGCCAGCAGCACCCGGGACAGGTTGGGCTACACCTTC. The rearrangement links TRBV7-9 to TRBJ1-2, with 8 nucleotides matching TRBD1. The CDR3 length is 13 residues. The V gene end was trimmed by 5 bases and the J gene end by 8 bases; junction bases not matched to a gene: 7. CDR1 and CDR2 from the germline V gene are SEHNR and FQNEAQ (reference sequence).